This TCR beta chain was identified during a study of OX40 agonist ivuxolimab in advanced cancers. Study results and limitations: Low normalized T-cell clonal expansion was additionally recorded for some nonresponders. Partly responding patients at 0.1-3.0 mg/kg showed some of the smallest clonal expansion. In the 0.1 to 3.0 mg/kg range, CD4+ and CD8+ blood T cells had expanded clonally by week 6.

Blood sampling was done at baseline, cycle 4 day 1, and cycle 7 day 1. Libraries were prepared by immunoSEQ multiplex PCR; TCRdb keeps only in-frame clonotypes and omits some of them. Of fewer than 75,000 clones listed, around 84% were seen once; the top ten hold 8.2%. For this clone: Antigen: not known.

This CDR3 is built from 14 residues. The V end lost 4 bases, the J end lost 0 bases, and 11 bases lay between the germline ends. Germline CDR1 and CDR2: SGDLS and YYNGEE. This receptor was identified in an adult with an advanced solid tumor such as melanoma, head and neck, liver or kidney cancer. The source material was CD4+ or CD8+ T cells sorted from blood, sampled in a trial of the OX40 agonist ivuxolimab. The chain combines TRBV9 with TRBJ2-7, with D unresolved. The CDR3 spells CASSPRADSYEQYF. As DNA, the CDR3 is TGTGCCAGCAGCCCCCGCGCAGACTCCTACGAGCAGTACTTC. Full variable domain (rest looked up from reference TRBV9 and TRBJ2-7): DSGVTQTPKHLITATGQRVTLRCSPRSGDLSVYWYQQSLDQGLQFLIQYYNGEERAKGNILERFSAQQFPDLHSELNLSSLELGDSALYFCASSPRADSYEQYFGPGTRLTVT.